This is a list of T cell receptor beta chains from one sample in a study of tumor-infiltrating lymphocytes in localized non-small cell lung cancer. The data were produced by immunoSEQ multiplex PCR, yet TCRdb's version contains in-frame clones alone and is incomplete. The sample lists about 15,000 clones, under 85% seen once, with approximately 9% in the top ten. Material: lung tumor tissue. The receptor set was obtained from a human donor with non-small cell lung cancer. CDR3s include the opening cysteine and the closing phenylalanine or tryptophan. D genes are given only for firm matches. Rows may omit the clone size; those that give it use once, few, many or a size class.

CASSPGGSTDTQYF | TGCGCCAGCAGCCCAGGGGGTTCCACAGATACGCAGTATTTT | - | TRBJ2-3 | TRBV4-1 | TRBD1
CAWSGGTSGRTAGELFF | TGTGCCTGGAGCGGTGGGACTAGCGGGAGAACAGCCGGGGAGCTGTTTTTT | - | TRBJ2-2 | TRBV30 | TRBD2
CASTHRDRPYEQYF | TGTGCCAGCACCCACCGGGACAGACCCTACGAGCAGTACTTC | - | TRBJ2-7 | TRBV5-6 | TRBD1
CASSQVHRGDTQYF | TGTGCCAGCAGCCAAGTCCACAGGGGGGATACGCAGTATTTT | - | TRBJ2-3 | TRBV14 | TRBD1
CASSRGPGLNTGELFF | TGTGCCAGCTCCCGGGGACCGGGACTTAACACCGGGGAGCTGTTTTTT | - | TRBJ2-2 | TRBV18 | -
CASRDPRGSNYGYTF | TGTGCCAGCAGGGATCCCCGGGGCTCTAACTATGGCTACACCTTC | - | TRBJ1-2 | TRBV28 | -
CTSSFDSYNQPQHF | TGTACCAGCAGCTTCGACAGTTACAATCAGCCCCAGCATTTT | - | TRBJ1-5 | TRBV7-2 | -
CASSLWIWGYGYTF | TGCGCCAGCAGCTTGTGGATCTGGGGATATGGCTACACCTTC | once | TRBJ1-2 | TRBV5-1 | -
CASSLETSPDTGELFF | TGCGCCAGCAGCCTAGAGACTAGCCCGGACACCGGGGAGCTGTTTTTT | - | TRBJ2-2 | TRBV5-1 | TRBD2
CASSYASGGLSYEQYF | TGTGCCAGCAGTTACGCTAGCGGGGGGCTTTCCTACGAGCAGTACTTC | - | TRBJ2-7 | TRBV6-6 | TRBD2
CASGNRALSGNTIYF | TGTGCCAGCGGAAACAGGGCACTCTCTGGAAACACCATATATTTT | medium-sized | TRBJ1-3 | TRBV6-1 | -
CASRVLQETQYF | TGCGCCAGCAGGGTTCTACAAGAGACCCAGTACTTC | - | TRBJ2-5 | TRBV5-1 | -
CASSPPLRGTPPNEQFF | TGCGCCAGCAGCCCCCCTCTTCGGGGAACCCCCCCCAATGAGCAGTTCTTC | - | TRBJ2-1 | TRBV4-1 | -
CASSLGVQGWDTDTQYF | TGTGCCAGCAGCTTGGGCGTCCAGGGGTGGGACACAGATACGCAGTATTTT | - | TRBJ2-3 | TRBV5-6 | -
CAISGATSGGEGQYF | TGTGCCATCAGTGGGGCGACTAGCGGGGGGGAAGGGCAGTACTTC | once | TRBJ2-7 | TRBV10-3 | TRBD2
CSAAQTGGYNTEAFF | TGCAGCGCCGCTCAGACAGGGGGCTATAACACTGAAGCTTTCTTT | - | TRBJ1-1 | TRBV29-1 | TRBD1
CASRGVGSYTF | TGTGCCAGCCGGGGGGTTGGGAGCTACACCTTC | - | TRBJ1-2 | TRBV2 | -
CASSPGGAGGTYEQYF | TGTGCCAGCAGCCCTGGGGGGGCGGGGGGAACCTACGAGCAGTACTTC | - | TRBJ2-7 | TRBV9 | TRBD2
CASTQWGTGGDTPYF | TGTGCCAGCACCCAGTGGGGAACTGGGGGGGATACGCCGTATTTT | - | TRBJ2-3 | TRBV9 | TRBD2
CASSSILSGDTQYF | TGTGCCAGCAGTTCGATTCTTAGCGGAGATACGCAGTATTTT | few | TRBJ2-3 | TRBV6-5 | -
CASSLGGGGYEQYF | TGTGCCAGCAGCTTAGGTGGAGGGGGCTACGAGCAGTACTTC | - | TRBJ2-7 | TRBV11-2 | -
CASSPQGGWTGQPQHF | TGTGCCAGCAGCCCCCAGGGGGGCTGGACGGGTCAGCCCCAGCATTTT | - | TRBJ1-5 | TRBV5-8 | TRBD1
CAWSRGVGGNEQFF | TGTGCCTGGAGTAGGGGTGTGGGGGGTAATGAGCAGTTCTTC | - | TRBJ2-1 | TRBV30 | -
CASTTTGTGGGYTF | TGTGCCAGTACCACGACAGGTACCGGAGGGGGCTACACCTTC | few | TRBJ1-2 | TRBV19 | -
CASSFGGLAGGETQYF | TGCGCCAGCAGCTTCGGGGGACTAGCGGGGGGAGAGACCCAGTACTTC | medium-sized | TRBJ2-5 | TRBV5-1 | TRBD2
CAISDRGAGYGYTF | TGTGCCATCAGTGACCGGGGGGCCGGCTATGGCTACACCTTC | - | TRBJ1-2 | TRBV10-3 | -
CASSAVASSGEQYF | TGCGCCAGCAGTGCTGTGGCTAGCTCGGGCGAGCAGTACTTC | - | TRBJ2-7 | TRBV10-1 | -
CASSSSYEQYF | TGTGCCAGCAGCTCTTCCTACGAGCAGTACTTC | - | TRBJ2-7 | TRBV5-6 | -
CASSHHTGELFF | TGTGCCAGCAGTCACCACACCGGGGAGCTGTTTTTT | few | TRBJ2-2 | TRBV27 | -
CAKPSPRLAGPYSYEQYF | TGTGCCAAACCTTCCCCGCGGCTAGCGGGGCCCTACTCCTACGAGCAGTACTTC | - | TRBJ2-7 | TRBV10-3 | TRBD2
CASSPTRDYEQYF | TGTGCCAGCAGCCCAACGAGAGACTACGAGCAGTACTTC | - | TRBJ2-7 | TRBV6-6 | -
CASRRDFGYTF | TGTGCCAGCAGACGGGACTTTGGCTACACCTTC | - | TRBJ1-2 | TRBV28 | -
CASSLATPYEQYF | TGCGCCAGCAGCTTGGCAACACCCTACGAGCAGTACTTC | - | TRBJ2-7 | TRBV5-1 | -